This TCR beta chain derives from a study of blood T cell repertoires in COVID-19. Study context: Specimens from acute and convalescent COVID-19 originated in the United States, Italy and Spain. PBMCs, B-cell-depleted T cells, or T cells were the source of the cDNA or gDNA that made up the material.

As processed by the authors: Using reference gene primer amplification, nucleated cell counts were estimated. Sequencing was performed with immunoSEQ multiplex PCR; in TCRdb, only in-frame clones are kept and a portion is missing. From that table come the V and J calls and clone size; the DNA was used to work out D and trimming. The sample lists 80,000 to 100,000 clones, about 91% seen once, with 1.8% in the top ten. This CDR3 has 13 amino acids. The V and J ends lost 5 bases and 6 bases respectively, with 14 bases between them. Germline lookup yields CDR1 MNHEY and CDR2 SVGAGI. The sequenced sample consisted of peripheral blood. This receptor was taken from a human donor with active COVID-19. The donor label of this sample is uncertain. V and J are TRBV6-5 and TRBJ2-7; TRBD2 is a possible D gene (5 bases). For the CDR3, the DNA is TGTGCCAGCAGTCTTAGCGAGCGGCGCGAGCAGTACTTC. Amino acids: CASSLSERREQYF.